The source of this TCR beta chain is a study of human T cells and chemical hapten exposure. Many counts were recorded for this clonotype. The CDR3 contains 15 residues. Trimming took off 4 bases at V and 14 bases at J, with 21 bases between the two ends. CDR1 and CDR2 (germline): SGHTA, FQGTGA. MiXCR, applied by TCRdb to the RACE reads, yields one record per CDR3 protein. Of approximately 320,000 distinct CDR3 sequences listed, about 5% are singletons. Time point described: pre-sensitization, week 0. As to treatment: therapeutic diphenylcyclopropenone sensitization with weekly scalp DPC. Specimen: whole blood, collected in connection with sensitization to the hapten diphenylcyclopropenone (DPC). This clonotype was obtained from a woman younger than 30 with alopecia areata. Some clones in this sample may be carry-over from other donors' samples. The J gene is TRBJ1-6, the V gene TRBV7-3, with D tentatively TRBD1 (6 bases). The CDR3 DNA reads as TGTGCCAGCAGCTCGGTGGGGGGGCTCACCCCCACCCTCCACTTT. This codes for CASSSVGGLTPTLHF.